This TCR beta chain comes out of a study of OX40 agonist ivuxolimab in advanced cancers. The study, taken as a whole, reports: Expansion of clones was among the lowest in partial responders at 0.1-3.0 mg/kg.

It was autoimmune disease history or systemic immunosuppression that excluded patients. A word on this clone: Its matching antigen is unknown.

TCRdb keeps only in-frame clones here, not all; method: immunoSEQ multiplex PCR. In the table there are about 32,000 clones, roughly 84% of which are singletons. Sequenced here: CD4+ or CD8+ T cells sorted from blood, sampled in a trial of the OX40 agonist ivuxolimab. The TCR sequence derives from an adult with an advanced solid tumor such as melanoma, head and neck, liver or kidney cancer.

The chain's CDR3 is CASSYGTEAFF. CDR3 coding DNA: TGCGCCAGTTCTTATGGGACTGAAGCTTTCTTT. This rearrangement joins TRBV5-1 to TRBJ1-1, with unresolved D. CDR1 is SGHRS, CDR2 YFSETQ, per germline. The V gene lost 8 bases and the J gene lost 5 bases, with 10 bases spanning the gap. This CDR3 contains 11 residues. The full variable domain, rest sourced from reference TRBV5-1 and TRBJ1-1, is KAGVTQTPRYLIKTRGQQVTLSCSPISGHRSVSWYQQTPGQGLQFLFEYFSETQRNKGNFPGRFSGRQFSNSRSEMNVSTLELGDSALYLCASSYGTEAFFGQGTRLTVV.